The entry below gives a single TCR beta chain sequence along with its context. The data were obtained in a study of OX40 agonist ivuxolimab in advanced cancers. Study details: Patients received the agonistic anti-OX40 (CD134) antibody ivuxolimab.

This table comes from immunoSEQ multiplex PCR, and its TCRdb copy is limited to in-frame clones, with some not included. Here the sample spans 60,000 or so clones, approximately 86% being singletons. V was shortened by 3 bases and J by 0 bases, with 12 bases between the two germline ends. The CDR3 contains 16 residues. CDR1 and CDR2 from the germline V gene are KGHSH and LQKENI. This chain uses TRBV18 with TRBJ1-3; D is possibly TRBD1 (5 bases). The source was CD4+ or CD8+ T cells sorted from blood, collected in a trial of the OX40 agonist ivuxolimab. The sequence was collected from an adult with an advanced solid tumor such as melanoma, head and neck, liver or kidney cancer. CDR3 residues: CASSPRTRPSGNTIYF. CDR3 nucleotide sequence: TGTGCCAGCTCACCTCGGACAAGACCCTCTGGAAACACCATATATTTT. Based on the CDR3 plus reference TRBV18 and TRBJ1-3, the full variable domain is NAGVMQNPRHLVRRRGQEARLRCSPMKGHSHVYWYRQLPEEGLKFMVYLQKENIIDESGMPKERFSAEFPKEGPSILRIQQVVRGDSAAYFCASSPRTRPSGNTIYFGEGSWLTVV.